This is a list of T cell receptor beta chains from one sample in a study of shared clonotypes between healthy human individuals. Repertoires were generated with immunoSEQ multiplex PCR, while TCRdb's copy carries only in-frame clones and drops some. This table has fewer than 650,000 clones, 76% appearing once. Sequencing input: PBMCs. These receptors were collected from a woman aged 40 to 55 in good health. Some clones in this sample may be carry-over from other donors' samples. CDR3s include the opening cysteine and the closing phenylalanine or tryptophan. Each record gives: V gene, clone size, J gene, D gene, CDR3 protein, CDR3 DNA. A D gene is named only where the DNA matches it firmly. The size entry is marked missing in some rows and otherwise reads once, few, many or a size class.

>TRBV19|-|TRBJ2-3|-
CASSIAMGIWHF
TGTGCCAGTAGTATAGCGATGGGGATATGGCATTTT
>TRBV28|once|TRBJ1-5|-
CASSLLNNREKQPQHF
TGTGCCAGCAGTCTATTAAACAACAGGGAAAAGCAGCCCCAGCATTTT
>TRBV7-9|many|TRBJ2-3|-
CASSNAGDTQYF
TGTGCCAGCAGTAACGCGGGAGATACGCAGTATTTT
>TRBV7-6|-|TRBJ2-5|TRBD1
CASSAGTGVETQYF
TGTGCCAGCAGCGCCGGGACAGGGGTGGAGACCCAGTACTTC
>TRBV28|few|TRBJ1-4|-
CASSLFRQYEKLFF
TGTGCCAGCAGTTTATTCCGCCAATATGAAAAACTGTTTTTT
>TRBV19|-|TRBJ1-2|-
CASSIASHRARGYTF
TGTGCCAGTAGTATAGCCTCTCACAGGGCCCGTGGCTACACCTTC
>TRBV19|-|TRBJ2-1|-
CASSGNYNEQFF
TGTGCCAGTAGTGGGAACTACAATGAGCAGTTCTTC
>TRBV4-3|-|TRBJ2-3|-
CASSQDTGARDTQYF
TGCGCCAGCAGCCAAGATACTGGGGCCAGAGATACGCAGTATTTT
>TRBV25-1|-|TRBJ1-2|-
CASTDNFYGYTF
TGTGCCAGCACTGACAACTTCTATGGCTACACCTTC
>TRBV11-2|-|TRBJ2-3|-
CASSFQGTSTDTQYF
TGTGCCAGCAGCTTCCAGGGAACGAGCACAGATACGCAGTATTTT
>TRBV6-4|-|TRBJ2-3|-
CASSDGQPGDTQYF
TGTGCCAGCAGTGACGGGCAGCCGGGGGATACGCAGTATTTT